This T cell receptor beta chain emerged from a study of cytomegalovirus exposure and HLA in healthy donors. Notes on the study in general: Later analysis placed DRB1 highest and HLA-C lowest in TCR association rates, which differed by HLA locus.

The PCR made use of 60 Vbeta and 13 Jbeta primers. Assay used: immunoSEQ multiplex PCR; TCRdb lists only in-frame clones, some missing. The data hold 160,000 or so clones, with approximately 80% observed a single time. Note on this clone: Antigen unknown. One junction end disagrees with the germline gene, perhaps due to a read error.

This CDR3 spans 15 amino acids. CDR1 SQVTM and CDR2 ANQGSEA come from the germline V gene. The chain joins TRBV29-1 to TRBJ2-7; 8 bases map to TRBD1. The clonotype originates from a male donor in good health and CMV-seronegative. The sequenced sample consisted of PBMCs. DNA of the CDR3: TGCAGCGTTCGAGGGGACAGGCTGAACTCCTACGAGCAGTGCTTC. Amino acid sequence: CSVRGDRLNSYEQCF.